This entry lists 21 T cell receptor beta chains sequenced from one sample in a study of blood T cell repertoires in COVID-19. Measured with immunoSEQ multiplex PCR; TCRdb has only the in-frame clones, and not every one. Of approximately 210,000 clones in the sample, about nine tenths were seen once. The material sequenced was peripheral blood. Source of these receptors: a man in his thirties or forties who had recovered from COVID-19.

This chain uses TRBV6-5 with TRBJ2-2, with unresolved D. This CDR3 region has 16 residues. Germline V gene lookup returns CDR1 MNHEY and CDR2 SVGAGI. The ends were cut back, 0 bases at V and 3 bases at J, with 11 bases in the middle. For the CDR3, the DNA is TGTGCCAGCAGTTACTCGGGTCACAGTCACACCGGGGAGCTGTTTTTT. It specifies CASSYSGHSHTGELFF.

Only one count was recorded for this clone. The V and J genes are TRBV5-1 and TRBJ2-7, with D possibly being TRBD2 (5 bases). Germline V gives CDR1 SGHRS, CDR2 YFSETQ. V was clipped by 0 bases and J by 3 bases, with 13 bases between them. This CDR3 has 15 residues. Here the CDR3 reads CASSLAGSPYYEQYF. The CDR3 region has the DNA TGCGCCAGCAGCTTGGCGGGGTCCCCCTACTACGAGCAGTACTTC.

The chain couples TRBV11-2 to TRBJ1-2; TRBD1 might be the D (6 bases). Germline assignment: CDR1 SGHAT and CDR2 FQNNGV. The CDR3 spans 14 residues. The ends were cut back, 3 bases at V and 0 bases at J, with 8 bases in the middle. The CDR3 spells CASSLGTPNYGYTF. Here the CDR3 DNA reads TGTGCCAGCAGCTTGGGGACACCTAACTATGGCTACACCTTC.

The V call is TRBV13, the J call TRBJ2-7, with 7 nucleotides matching TRBD2. CDR3 length equals 13 residues. V lost 6 bases and J lost 5; bases outside the gene matches: 7. Germline values: CDR1 PRHDT, CDR2 FYEKMQ (reference sequence). The CDR3 nucleotides read TGTGCCAGCAGGCCCGGGGGGATCGACGAGCAGTACTTC. Its translation: CASRPGGIDEQYF. Combining the CDR3 with reference TRBV13 and TRBJ2-7 gives the whole variable domain AAGVIQSPRHLIKEKRETATLKCYPIPRHDTVYWYQQGPGQDPQFLISFYEKMQSDKGSIPDRFSAQQFSDYHSELNMSSLELGDSALYFCASRPGGIDEQYFGPGTRLTVT.

The chain carries TRBV19 and TRBJ1-4; unclear D gene. Trimming stripped 4 bases from V and 8 bases from J, with 17 bases between. Per the germline V gene, CDR1 is LNHDA and CDR2 is SQIVND (reference sequence). The CDR3 is 15 residues long. CDR3 loop: CASSSLELPGEKLFF. For the CDR3, the DNA is TGTGCCAGTAGTAGTCTGGAACTGCCGGGGGAAAAACTGTTTTTT.

The genes are TRBV10-2 and TRBJ2-3, with D unresolved. CDR1 and CDR2 (germline): WSHSY, SAAADI. The CDR3 loop spans 17 amino acids. V was trimmed by 0 bases and J by 5 bases, leaving 18 bases between them. DNA of the CDR3: TGCGCCAGCAGTGAGTCCCTAGTGCTCACTCCGATAGATACGCAGTATTTT. Its protein is CASSESLVLTPIDTQYF.

V gene TRBV6-5 combines with J gene TRBJ2-2; 7 bases align to TRBD2. Trimming at V came to 9 bases and at J to 4 bases, leaving 11 bases not matched to a gene. This CDR3 has 15 residues. Germline values: CDR1 MNHEY, CDR2 SVGAGI. As DNA, the CDR3 is TGTGCCAGTTGGAGGACCGGGGAGGGCACCGGGGAGCTGTTTTTT. Translated: CASWRTGEGTGELFF.

The V call is TRBV2, the J call TRBJ1-2, with D possibly matching TRBD1 (6 bases). The germline V and J ends were trimmed by 5 bases and 0 bases, with 10 bases remaining between them. Germline-derived CDR1 and CDR2 are SNHLY and FYNNEI. The CDR3 sequence is 14 residues long. DNA for the CDR3: TGTGCCAGCAGTCAGGGGCACACTAACTATGGCTACACCTTC. Protein product: CASSQGHTNYGYTF.

The chain recombines TRBV4-3 with TRBJ1-4; D is undetermined. V lost 2 bases and J lost 2, with 12 bases in between. Germline CDR1 and CDR2: LGHNA and YSLEER. The length of the CDR3 is 16 residues. The CDR3 sequence: CASSQLAWSTNEKLFF. The CDR3 region has the DNA TGCGCCAGCAGCCAACTAGCATGGTCGACTAATGAAAAACTGTTTTTT.

This rearrangement joins TRBV28 to TRBJ1-2; D ambiguous. The CDR3 length is 16 residues. Per germline, CDR1 MDHEN and CDR2 SYDVKM. V gave up 5 bases and J gave up 2 bases, with 18 bases separating them. CDR3 nucleotides: TGTGCCAGCAGTCCCAACCTTCAGGAATACAACTATGGCTACACCTTC. This encodes CASSPNLQEYNYGYTF.

CDR3 residues: CASSLGGKLFF. The CDR3 DNA reads TGTGCCAGCAGCTTGGGGGGGAAACTGTTTTTT. The rearrangement joins TRBV11-2 to TRBJ1-4; possible D gene TRBD1, 5 bases. Trimming stripped 3 bases from V and 11 bases from J, with 7 bases between. The CDR3 is 11 residues long. Germline CDR1 reads SGHAT; CDR2 reads FQNNGV.

This chain links TRBV18 with TRBJ2-1; maybe TRBD2 (5 bases). V shed 4 bases and J shed 4 bases, with 8 bases lying between them. Germline CDR1 and CDR2: KGHSH and LQKENI. CDR3 size: 13 residues. The CDR3 reads CASSLWRYNEQFF. As DNA, the CDR3 is TGTGCCAGCTCACTTTGGAGGTACAATGAGCAGTTCTTC.

This clone was seen a single time. The V call is TRBV5-6, the J call TRBJ1-4; D is ambiguous. Germline CDR1 and CDR2: SGHDT and YYEEEE. This CDR3 spans 17 amino acids. The V end was cut by 3 bases, the J end by 0 bases, with 15 bases between. CDR3 bases: TGTGCCAGCAGCTCCATCACATCCCTTACAACTAATGAAAAACTGTTTTTT. Translating it yields CASSSITSLTTNEKLFF.

This clone was observed a handful of times. V is TRBV19 and J is TRBJ2-1; unclear D gene. V was clipped by 9 bases and J by 3 bases, with 6 bases between them. The germline V gene encodes CDR1 LNHDA and CDR2 SQIVND (reference sequence). The CDR3 is made up of 11 amino acids. The CDR3, as DNA: TGTGCCAGCTCCTTCTACAATGAGCAGTTCTTC. This gives the protein CASSFYNEQFF.

CDR3 bases: TGTGCCAGCAGCTCCCGGACAGCGGGGGACAATGAGCAGTTCTTC. Translated: CASSSRTAGDNEQFF. This chain connects TRBV11-2 to TRBJ2-1; 8 nucleotides align to TRBD2. V dropped 4 bases and J dropped 5; count of bases not matched to a gene: 7. The V gene's germline CDR1 is SGHAT and CDR2 FQNNGV. The length of the CDR3 is 15 residues.

V gene TRBV19 combines with J gene TRBJ2-7; D is possibly TRBD2 (7 bases). Germline values: CDR1 LNHDA, CDR2 SQIVND (reference sequence). The CDR3 length is 15 residues. V gave up 8 bases and J gave up 6 bases, with 23 bases separating them. Here the CDR3 reads CASSREAGERSEQYF. CDR3 nucleotides: TGTGCCAGTTCCCGGGAGGCAGGGGAAAGGAGCGAGCAGTACTTC.

This rearrangement joins TRBV9 to TRBJ1-4; 7 bases align to TRBD1. Looked up from germline, CDR1 is SGDLS and CDR2 is YYNGEE. V shed 3 bases, J shed 7 bases, and the junction held 6 bases outside the gene matches. This CDR3 has 14 residues. The CDR3 loop is CASSGGTVGEKLFF. The CDR3 bases are TGTGCCAGCAGCGGGGGGACAGTGGGTGAAAAACTGTTTTTT.

The rearrangement joins TRBV4-3 to TRBJ2-3, with 16 bases matching TRBD2. CDR3 length: 17 amino acids. Trimming removed 3 bases from V and 4 bases from J; junction bases left unmatched: 4. The germline V gene has CDR1 LGHNA and CDR2 YSLEER. CDR3 in DNA: TGCGCCAGCAGCCACTTGGGACTAGCGGGGGGGCCAGATACGCAGTATTTT. It encodes CASSHLGLAGGPDTQYF.

The chain combines TRBV10-1 with TRBJ2-3; 11 bases align to TRBD2. Germline loops: CDR1 WNHNN, CDR2 SYGVQD (reference sequence). CDR3 length equals 13 residues. V was pared by 8 bases and J by 4 bases, with 2 bases of the junction left unmatched. The CDR3 loop reads CASGTSGADTQYF. The CDR3 DNA follows: TGCGCCAGCGGGACTAGCGGCGCAGATACGCAGTATTTT.

The chain carries TRBV4-3 and TRBJ2-7; maybe TRBD1 (5 bases). The CDR3 length is 16 residues. V shed 1 base and J shed 4 bases, with 17 bases lying between them. Germline-derived CDR1 and CDR2 are LGHNA and YSLEER. The CDR3: CASSQVYDSAAYEQYF. CDR3 bases: TGCGCCAGCAGCCAAGTATACGACAGTGCCGCGTACGAGCAGTACTTC.

The CDR3 nucleotides read TGTGCCAGCTCACCAGAGGCCTTTAAGCCGCGAGGTGGAAACACCATATATTTT. Protein sequence: CASSPEAFKPRGGNTIYF. This chain connects TRBV18 to TRBJ1-3, with D hard to call. Germline-derived CDR1 and CDR2 are KGHSH and LQKENI. Deletions cut 2 bases from V and 3 bases from J, with 20 bases between. There are 18 residues in the CDR3.